Listed here are 14 T cell receptor beta chains from one sample, sequenced in a study of cytomegalovirus exposure and HLA in healthy donors. Researchers ran the PCR with 60 Vbeta and 13 Jbeta primers. The data were produced by immunoSEQ multiplex PCR, yet TCRdb's version contains in-frame clones alone and is incomplete. The sample carries 65,000 to 80,000 clones, approximately 74% recorded once. The sample taken for sequencing was PBMCs. The receptor set was obtained from a middle-aged man in good health and CMV-seropositive.

The chain recombines TRBV18 with TRBJ2-7; D is unclear. CDR1 and CDR2 (germline): KGHSH, LQKENI. The CDR3 covers 16 residues. The V end was cut by 3 bases, the J end by 3 bases, with 18 bases between. Here the CDR3 DNA reads TGTGCCAGCTCACCTCCCCCAGGCTCCGTTTACTACGAGCAGTACTTC. This encodes CASSPPPGSVYYEQYF.

V usage is TRBV19 and J usage is TRBJ2-7; 12 bases line up with TRBD2. This CDR3 is built from 15 residues. After removal of 5 bases from V and 3 bases from J, the junction contained 5 bases not matched to a gene. Germline loops: CDR1 LNHDA, CDR2 SQIVND (reference sequence). Here the CDR3 reads CASSPLAGGLYEQYF. The CDR3 DNA reads TGTGCCAGTAGTCCCCTAGCGGGAGGGCTCTACGAGCAGTACTTC.

The J gene is TRBJ2-1, the V gene TRBV7-3; weak D call: TRBD2 (6 bases). The V gene lost 1 base and the J gene lost 8 bases, with 15 bases spanning the gap. The CDR3 runs 15 residues. From germline, CDR1 is SGHTA and CDR2 FQGTGA. The CDR3 nucleotides read TGTGCCAGCAGCTTAAAGACGGGAGTTGTTCATGAGCAGTTCTTC. Translation: CASSLKTGVVHEQFF.

J is TRBJ1-2 and V is TRBV5-1; D is possibly TRBD1 (6 bases). CDR3 length: 15 residues. Germline CDR1 reads SGHRS; CDR2 reads YFSETQ. The V end lost 0 bases, the J end lost 5 bases, and 14 bases lay between the germline ends. CDR3 loop: CASSLGQAAGYGYTF. The CDR3 DNA reads as TGCGCCAGCAGCTTGGGACAGGCGGCCGGGTATGGCTACACCTTC. Filled out from reference TRBV5-1 and TRBJ1-2, the complete variable domain reads KAGVTQTPRYLIKTRGQQVTLSCSPISGHRSVSWYQQTPGQGLQFLFEYFSETQRNKGNFPGRFSGRQFSNSRSEMNVSTLELGDSALYLCASSLGQAAGYGYTFGSGTRLTVV.

V is TRBV6-5 and J is TRBJ2-5; 11 nucleotides line up with TRBD1. CDR3 size: 16 residues. Per germline, CDR1 MNHEY and CDR2 SVGAGI. After removal of 0 bases from V and 5 bases from J, the junction contained 5 bases not matched to a gene. In DNA, the CDR3 is TGTGCCAGCAGTTACTCGTGGACAGGGGGCAGGGAGACCCAGTACTTC. Translation: CASSYSWTGGRETQYF.

As to this clone: Other DNA sequences of this sample code for an identical CDR3. The V call is TRBV29-1, the J call TRBJ2-7; possible D gene TRBD2, 6 bases. CDR3 length: 12 residues. Germline assignment: CDR1 SQVTM and CDR2 ANQGSEA. Trimming shortened V by 3 bases and J by 3 bases, and 9 bases separated the two germline ends. The CDR3 DNA sequence: TGCAGCGTTGAGACGGGGGACTACGAGCAGTACTTC. Translation gives CSVETGDYEQYF.

CDR3 amino acids: CALKLIQVINTEAFF. The CDR3 nucleotides read TGTGCCTTGAAACTAATACAGGTTATTAACACTGAAGCTTTCTTT. V usage is TRBV30 and J usage is TRBJ1-1; maybe TRBD1 (5 bases). Germline V gene data show CDR1 as GTSNPN and CDR2 as SVGIG (reference sequence). CDR3 length equals 15 residues. Trimming shortened V by 7 bases and J by 2 bases, and 20 bases separated the two germline ends.

This chain uses TRBV5-1 with TRBJ2-2, with unresolved D. Germline CDR1 reads SGHRS; CDR2 reads YFSETQ. Trimming left V 0 bases short and J 4 bases short, with 10 bases between. CDR3 size: 15 residues. This chain's CDR3 is CASSLDRSITGELFF. DNA for the CDR3: TGCGCCAGCAGCTTGGACAGATCGATCACCGGGGAGCTGTTTTTT.

The chain employs TRBV10-3 and TRBJ2-7, with 9 bases aligning to TRBD2. Germline V CDR1 and CDR2: ENHRY, SYGVKD. This CDR3 is 18 amino acids long. Trimming removed 0 bases from V and 0 bases from J; junction bases left unmatched: 9. In DNA, the CDR3 is TGTGCCATCAGTGAGTCTTGGCTAGCGGGGTTAAGCTCCTACGAGCAGTACTTC. Translated, it gives CAISESWLAGLSSYEQYF.

The chain combines TRBV29-1 with TRBJ1-4, with 7 bases matching TRBD1. CDR1 is SQVTM, CDR2 ANQGSEA, per germline. The V segment lost 5 bases and the J segment 10 bases; nucleotides outside the gene matches: 16. The CDR3 extends over 15 amino acids. The CDR3 sequence is CSVSSRQGLEGKLFF. CDR3 DNA: TGCAGCGTTAGCTCACGACAGGGTCTGGAAGGAAAACTGTTTTTT.

Here the CDR3 reads CASSYSDRPLGTLHF. CDR3 bases: TGTGCCAGCAGTTACTCAGACAGACCGCTGGGAACCCTCCACTTT. The chain employs TRBV6-5 and TRBJ1-6; maybe TRBD1 (5 bases). Germline V gene sequence: CDR1 MNHEY, CDR2 SVGAGI. V lost 0 bases, J lost 14 bases, and 17 bases lay in between. The CDR3 loop spans 15 amino acids.

The V call is TRBV27, the J call TRBJ2-7; D remains unclear. The CDR3 is 13 residues long. Germline V lookup: CDR1 MNHEY, CDR2 SMNVEV (reference sequence). Trimming removed 3 bases from V and 0 bases from J, with 6 bases in between. The DNA for the CDR3 is TGTGCCAGCAGTTTCCTCCCCTCCTACGAGCAGTACTTC. Translation: CASSFLPSYEQYF.

This rearrangement joins TRBV10-2 to TRBJ2-7, with D tentatively TRBD2 (6 bases). The V and J ends lost 0 bases and 2 bases respectively, with 8 bases between them. This CDR3 is 14 amino acids long. Germline V gene sequence: CDR1 WSHSY, CDR2 SAAADI. CDR3 residues: CASSESGSTYEQYF. Written as DNA, the CDR3 is TGCGCCAGCAGTGAGTCCGGGAGTACCTACGAGCAGTACTTC.

The rearrangement uses TRBV6-5 and TRBJ2-1, with 10 bases aligning to TRBD1. This CDR3 region has 16 residues. Germline V CDR1 and CDR2: MNHEY, SVGAGI. V shed 4 bases and J 10 bases; nucleotides not matched to a gene: 13. CDR3 DNA: TGTGCCAGCAGTTTCTCCAGGGACAGGGGCGGTCAGGAGCAGTTCTTC. Its protein is CASSFSRDRGGQEQFF.